This TCR beta chain was identified during a study of cytomegalovirus exposure and HLA in healthy donors. This clone was seen just once. V lost 4 bases, J lost 6 bases, and 9 bases stayed unmatched. Per germline, CDR1 SGDLS and CDR2 YYNGEE. The CDR3 has 16 residues. Primers: 60 Vbeta forward and 13 Jbeta reverse. Produced via immunoSEQ multiplex PCR; TCRdb's table is partial and in-frame only. The sample lists 110,000 to 150,000 clones, 84% occurring once. This chain links TRBV9 with TRBJ2-2, with 10 nucleotides matching TRBD2. The sequence was obtained from a boy younger than 10 in good health and CMV-seronegative. The specimen sequenced was PBMCs. The CDR3 sequence is CASSPHPSGRAGELFF. CDR3 nucleotides: TGTGCCAGCAGCCCCCATCCAAGCGGGAGGGCCGGGGAGCTGTTTTTT.